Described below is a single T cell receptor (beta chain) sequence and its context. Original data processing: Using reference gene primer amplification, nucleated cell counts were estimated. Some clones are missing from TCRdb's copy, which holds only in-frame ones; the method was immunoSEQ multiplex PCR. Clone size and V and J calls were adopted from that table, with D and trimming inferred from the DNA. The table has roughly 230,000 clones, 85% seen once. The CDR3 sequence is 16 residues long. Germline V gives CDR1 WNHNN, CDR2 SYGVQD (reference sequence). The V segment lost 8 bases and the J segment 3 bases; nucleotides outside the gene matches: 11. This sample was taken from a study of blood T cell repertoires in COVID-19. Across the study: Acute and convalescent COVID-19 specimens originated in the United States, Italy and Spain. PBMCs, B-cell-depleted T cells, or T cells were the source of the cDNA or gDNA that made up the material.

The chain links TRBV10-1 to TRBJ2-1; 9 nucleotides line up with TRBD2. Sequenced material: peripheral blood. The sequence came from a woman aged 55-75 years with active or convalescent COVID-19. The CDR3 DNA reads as TGCGCCAGCCTCCCGCGCGGGAGGGGCTTCTACAATGAGCAGTTCTTC. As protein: CASLPRGRGFYNEQFF.